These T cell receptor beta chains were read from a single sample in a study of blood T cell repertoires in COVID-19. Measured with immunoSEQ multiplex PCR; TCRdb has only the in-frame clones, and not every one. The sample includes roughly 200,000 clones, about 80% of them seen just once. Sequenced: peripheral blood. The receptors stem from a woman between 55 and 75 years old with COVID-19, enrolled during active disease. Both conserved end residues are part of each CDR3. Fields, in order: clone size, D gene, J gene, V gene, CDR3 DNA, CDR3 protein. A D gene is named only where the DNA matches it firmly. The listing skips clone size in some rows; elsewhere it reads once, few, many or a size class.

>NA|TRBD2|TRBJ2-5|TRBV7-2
TGTGCCAGCAGCTTAACGGGACTAGCGGAAGAGACCCAGTACTTC
CASSLTGLAEETQYF
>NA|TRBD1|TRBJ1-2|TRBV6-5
TGTGCCAGCAGGCAGGGGGGTTATGGCTACACCTTC
CASRQGGYGYTF
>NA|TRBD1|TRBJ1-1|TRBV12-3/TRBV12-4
TGTGCCAGCAGTTTTCAGGGGGCGTCTGAAGCTTTCTTT
CASSFQGASEAFF
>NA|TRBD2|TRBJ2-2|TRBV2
TGTGCCAGCACGGGAGCGGGAGACACCGGGGAGCTGTTTTTT
CASTGAGDTGELFF
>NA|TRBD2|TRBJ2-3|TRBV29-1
TGCAGCGTTGACGCACCGGGACTAGGGTTCACAGATACGCAGTATTTT
CSVDAPGLGFTDTQYF
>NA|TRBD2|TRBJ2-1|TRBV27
TGTGCCAGCAGTTTAGGACTAGCGGGGGGGCCGGGTAACAATGAGCAGTTCTTC
CASSLGLAGGPGNNEQFF
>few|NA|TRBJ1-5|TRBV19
TGTGCCAGTAGTATGAGGGATCAGCCCCAGCATTTT
CASSMRDQPQHF
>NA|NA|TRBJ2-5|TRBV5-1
TGCGCCAGCAGCCGGTCCACCTCCGAGTACCAAGAGACCCAGTACTTC
CASSRSTSEYQETQYF
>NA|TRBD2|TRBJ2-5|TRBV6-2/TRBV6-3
TGTGCCAGCAGCCCTAGTGTAGCGGGAGGGGGAGAGACCCAGTACTTC
CASSPSVAGGGETQYF
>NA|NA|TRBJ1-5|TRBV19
TGTGCCAGTAGTATCGCGAGGGACAATCAGCCCCAGCATTTT
CASSIARDNQPQHF
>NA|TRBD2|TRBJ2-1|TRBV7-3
TGTGCCAGCAGCCTGGGGGTGCGGGAGAGACAGTTCTTC
CASSLGVRERQFF
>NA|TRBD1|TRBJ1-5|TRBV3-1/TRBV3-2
TGTGCCAGCAGCCAAGGGCAGGGGGCAGGTCAGCCCCAGCATTTT
CASSQGQGAGQPQHF
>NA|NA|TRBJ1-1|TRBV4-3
TGCGCCAGCAGCCAGAGGCTACGGGATCACACTGAAGCTTTCTTT
CASSQRLRDHTEAFF
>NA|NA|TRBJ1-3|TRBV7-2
TGTGCCAGCAGCTTATCGTCGGCTGGAAACACCATATATTTT
CASSLSSAGNTIYF
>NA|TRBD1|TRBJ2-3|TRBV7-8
TGTGCCAGCAGCCTAAACAGGGGGGACACAGATACGCAGTATTTT
CASSLNRGDTDTQYF
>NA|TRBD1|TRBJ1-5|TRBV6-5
TGTGCCAGCAGGGGGGACAGCGGCTTGCAGCCCCAGCATTTT
CASRGDSGLQPQHF
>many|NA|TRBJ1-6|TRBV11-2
TGTGCCAGCAGCCCCCGGGAACGTTATTCACCCCTCCACTTT
CASSPRERYSPLHF
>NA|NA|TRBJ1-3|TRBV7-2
TGTGCCAGCAGCTTCGACAGCTCTGGAAACACCATATATTTT
CASSFDSSGNTIYF
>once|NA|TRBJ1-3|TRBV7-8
TGTGCCAGCAAAAACAGGGCTGGAAACACCATATATTTT
CASKNRAGNTIYF
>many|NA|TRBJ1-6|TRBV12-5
TGTGCTAGTGCCGAACAGGGTGATTCACCCCTCCACTTT
CASAEQGDSPLHF
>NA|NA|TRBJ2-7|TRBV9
TGTGCCAGCAGCCCAAGTACGGGAGTGCAATACGAGCAGTACTTC
CASSPSTGVQYEQYF
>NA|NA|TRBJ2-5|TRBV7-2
TGTGCCAGCAGGGGTGCGGCCAGTATTAGTGAGACCCAGTACTTC
CASRGAASISETQYF
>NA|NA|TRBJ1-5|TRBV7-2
TGTGCCAGCAGCTTAGTTCCAGATAATCAGCCCCAGCATTTT
CASSLVPDNQPQHF
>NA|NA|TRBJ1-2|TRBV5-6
TGTGCCAGCAGCTTGGCAGGGGTGGGTTATGGCTACACCTTC
CASSLAGVGYGYTF
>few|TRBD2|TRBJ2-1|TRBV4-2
TGTGCCAGCAGCCGCGGGGGGGCTGATGGCAATGAGCAGTTCTTC
CASSRGGADGNEQFF
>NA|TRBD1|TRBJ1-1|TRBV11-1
TGTGCCAGCAGCTTCAGGGGGCAAAGGACTGAAGCTTTCTTT
CASSFRGQRTEAFF
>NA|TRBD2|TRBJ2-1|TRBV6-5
TGTGCCAGCAGCCTAGCGGGGGGGCCCTACAATGAGCAGTTCTTC
CASSLAGGPYNEQFF
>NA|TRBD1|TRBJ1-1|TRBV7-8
TGTGCCAGCAGCCCTGGGACAGAACGGACTGAAGCTTTCTTT
CASSPGTERTEAFF
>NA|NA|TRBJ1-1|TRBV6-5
TGTGCCAGCATCCGGGTTAGGAACACTGAAGCTTTCTTT
CASIRVRNTEAFF
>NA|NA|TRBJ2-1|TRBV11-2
TGTGCCAGCAGCTTAGGGGGCACTTCCAATGAGCAGTTCTTC
CASSLGGTSNEQFF
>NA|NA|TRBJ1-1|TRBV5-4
TGTGCCAGCAGACCGGGAGACATGAACACTGAAGCTTTCTTT
CASRPGDMNTEAFF
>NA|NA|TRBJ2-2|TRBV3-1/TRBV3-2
TGTGCCAGCAGCCAAGACTCTAGAAACACCGGGGAGCTGTTTTTT
CASSQDSRNTGELFF
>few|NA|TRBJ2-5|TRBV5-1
TGCGCCAGCATTCCCTGGGCAGGGTTATCGGAGACCCAGTACTTC
CASIPWAGLSETQYF
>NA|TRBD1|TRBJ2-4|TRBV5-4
TGTGCCAGCAGCGAACCGGGACAGGGGAGCAAAAACATTCAGTACTTC
CASSEPGQGSKNIQYF
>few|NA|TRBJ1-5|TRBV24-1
TGTGCCACCAGTGGCGGCTATAGCAATCAGCCCCAGCATTTT
CATSGGYSNQPQHF
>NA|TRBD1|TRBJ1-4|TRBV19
TGTGCCAGTAGTTTGGGACAGGGAGAAAAGGAAAAACTGTTTTTT
CASSLGQGEKEKLFF
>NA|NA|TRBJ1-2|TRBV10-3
TGTGCCATCAGTGAGTCGGGGCGTCAAGGCTACACCTTC
CAISESGRQGYTF
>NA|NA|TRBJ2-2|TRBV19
TGTGCCAGTGGAGGACGGGGAGGACATCGAAAACCGGGGACCGGGGAGCTGTTTTTT
CASGGRGGHRKPGTGELFF
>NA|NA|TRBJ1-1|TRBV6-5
TGTGCCAGCACCCAGGGGCCGGTAGACACTGAAGCTTTCTTT
CASTQGPVDTEAFF
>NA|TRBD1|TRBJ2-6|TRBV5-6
TGTGCCAGCATCCAGGGACAGGGGGCTGAGGCCAACGTCCTGACTTTC
CASIQGQGAEANVLTF
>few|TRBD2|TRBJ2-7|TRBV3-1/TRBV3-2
TGTGCCAGCAGCCGGCTAGCGGCTAACTACGAGCAGTACTTC
CASSRLAANYEQYF
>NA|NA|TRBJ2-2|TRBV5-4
TGTGCCAGCAGCTCCCGACTGACTTCCAACACCGGGGAGCTGTTTTTT
CASSSRLTSNTGELFF
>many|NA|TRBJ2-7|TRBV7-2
TGTGCCAGCAGCTTAGTTGAGGGAACGCCCTACGAGCAGTACTTC
CASSLVEGTPYEQYF
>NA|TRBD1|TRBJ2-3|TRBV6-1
TGTGCCAGCAGTGAACGGGACAGGTACACAGATACGCAGTATTTT
CASSERDRYTDTQYF
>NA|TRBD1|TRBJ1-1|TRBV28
TGTGCCAGCCCTCAGGGGGGCCGGGGCTCTGAAGCTTTCTTT
CASPQGGRGSEAFF
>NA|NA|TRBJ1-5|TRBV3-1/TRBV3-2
TGTGCCAGCAGCCAAGGGCAGGGAGGCCAGCCCCAGCATTTT
CASSQGQGGQPQHF
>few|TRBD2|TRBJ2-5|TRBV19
TGTGCCAGTAGCGCCGGGACTAGCGGATCCGAGACCCAGTACTTC
CASSAGTSGSETQYF
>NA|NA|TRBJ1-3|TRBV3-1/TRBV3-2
TGTGCCAGCAGCCCCGACAACTCTGGAAACACCATATATTTT
CASSPDNSGNTIYF
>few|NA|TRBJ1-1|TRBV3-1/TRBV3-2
TGTGCCAGCAGCCTGACAGACAACACTGAAGCTTTCTTT
CASSLTDNTEAFF
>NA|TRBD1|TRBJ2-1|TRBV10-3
TGTGCCATCAGTGAGTCTGCGGGGACAGGGAGGGGGAGCTCCTACAATGAGCAGTTCTTC
CAISESAGTGRGSSYNEQFF
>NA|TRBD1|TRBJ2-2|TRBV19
TGTGCCAGTAGTAGACAGGGAGTGAACACCGGGGAGCTGTTTTTT
CASSRQGVNTGELFF
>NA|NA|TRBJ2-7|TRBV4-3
TGCGCCAGCAGCCAAGTTGCAACTGCCGGGTACGAGCAGTACTTC
CASSQVATAGYEQYF
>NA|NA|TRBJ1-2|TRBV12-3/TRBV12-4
TGTGCCAGCAGTCCGACGGAGGGTTTGGGCTACACCTTC
CASSPTEGLGYTF
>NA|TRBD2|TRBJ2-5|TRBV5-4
TGTGCCAGCAGCTTCCCACTAGCGGGGGTTGAGACCCAGTACTTC
CASSFPLAGVETQYF
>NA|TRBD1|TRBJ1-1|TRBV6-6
TGTGCCAGCAGGGATGACAGGGGGAACACTGAAGCTTTCTTT
CASRDDRGNTEAFF
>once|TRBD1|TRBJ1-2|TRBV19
TGTGCCAGTAGTCCCCAGACAGGGGGCGCGGACTATGGCTACACCTTC
CASSPQTGGADYGYTF
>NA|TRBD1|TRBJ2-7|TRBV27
TGTGCCAGCAGCCGACAGGGGGCGTACGAGCAGTACTTC
CASSRQGAYEQYF
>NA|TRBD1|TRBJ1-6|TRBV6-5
TGTGCCAGCAAGACAGGGGATTCACCCCTCCACTTT
CASKTGDSPLHF
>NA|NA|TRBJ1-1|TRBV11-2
TGTGCCAGCAGCTTAGACCCACAGAGAAACACTGAAGCTTTCTTT
CASSLDPQRNTEAFF